Shown below are 20 T cell receptor beta chains from a single sample sequenced in a study of T cell repertoires in cytomegalovirus infection (dated by TCRdb to the late 2010s). Reads for this sample came from an Illumina HiSeq 1500. TCRdb itself trimmed the public reads at Q25 with fastp, ran MiXCR and retained productive beta chains. Duplicate CDR3 protein sequences are folded into a single record with the most common DNA and genes. Within this sample are about 310,000 distinct CDR3 sequences, with around 9.1% of them counted one time only. Around 2.4% of the sample comes from the top ten. The sequencing input was PBMCs. All receptors derive from a human donor in good health (CMV status not recorded). Some clones in this sample may be carry-over from other donors' samples.

This clonotype was counted ten times or more. The V and J genes are TRBV20-1 and TRBJ2-7, with 8 nucleotides matching TRBD2. Per the germline V gene, CDR1 is DFQATT and CDR2 is SNEGSKA (reference sequence). With V trimmed by 3 bases and J by 2 bases, 6 bases remained unmatched. The CDR3 runs to 14 residues. This CDR3 is CSARLAGMAYEQYF. The CDR3 coding sequence is TGCAGTGCTAGGTTAGCGGGGATGGCCTACGAGCAGTACTTC.

This clonotype was observed at least ten times. This sequence joins TRBV12-3 or TRBV12-4 and TRBJ1-2; weak D call: TRBD1 (6 bases). The CDR3 runs to 15 residues. V was cut by 3 bases and J by 5 bases, with 16 bases left in between. The CDR3 DNA reads TGTGCCAGCAGTTTTCCGGACAGCGGGACTTATGGCTACACCTTC. It encodes CASSFPDSGTYGYTF.

The chain recombines TRBV20-1 with TRBJ2-3; D is possibly TRBD2 (7 bases). CDR1 and CDR2 from the germline V gene are DFQATT and SNEGSKA (reference sequence). Trimming removed 3 bases at V and 1 base at J, with 14 bases between. This CDR3 has 15 residues. CDR3 DNA: TGCAGTGCTAGGGGTCTCGGGGGGCGCACAGATACGCAGTATTTT. This translates into CSARGLGGRTDTQYF.

This clonotype has at least ten counts. V gene TRBV11-3 combines with J gene TRBJ2-2; D is uncertain. CDR1 is SGHNT, CDR2 YENEEA, per germline. The CDR3 extends over 16 amino acids. V was shortened by 5 bases and J by 4 bases, with 17 bases between the two germline ends. As DNA, the CDR3 is TGTGCCAGCAGCAGTCGGTTGCGAGCAGGCACCGGGGAGCTGTTTTTT. This codes for CASSSRLRAGTGELFF.

The V call is TRBV20-1, the J call TRBJ1-5; D perhaps matches TRBD1 (5 bases). The CDR3 covers 16 residues. From germline, CDR1 is DFQATT and CDR2 SNEGSKA (reference sequence). V dropped 3 bases and J dropped 3 bases, with 18 bases sitting between them. CDR3 loop: CSARGVAGSANQPQHF. CDR3 in DNA: TGCAGTGCTAGGGGTGTTGCAGGGAGCGCCAATCAGCCCCAGCATTTT.

This clonotype was observed once. With a much larger clone just one base away, this may be a read error. V usage is TRBV7-3 and J usage is TRBJ2-1; the D gene is possibly TRBD1 (5 bases). Germline V gene data show CDR1 as SGHTA and CDR2 as FQGTGA. This CDR3 comprises 15 residues. The V end was cut by 1 base, the J end by 4 bases, with 11 bases between. For the CDR3, the DNA is TGTGCCAGCAGCTTAAGGGGTAGGGGATACAATGAGCAGTTCTTC. It yields the protein CASSLRGRGYNEQFF.

V gene TRBV5-1 combines with J gene TRBJ2-5; TRBD1 agrees at 8 bases. The V segment lost 0 bases and the J segment 7 bases; nucleotides outside the gene matches: 8. The germline V gene has CDR1 SGHRS and CDR2 YFSETQ. The CDR3 totals 15 residues. CDR3 in amino acids: CASSLEAGGYGTQYF. DNA for the CDR3: TGCGCCAGCAGCTTGGAGGCAGGGGGCTATGGGACCCAGTACTTC.

The chain carries TRBV29-1 and TRBJ1-1; possibly TRBD1 for D (5 bases). Germline V lookup: CDR1 SQVTM, CDR2 ANQGSEA. The CDR3 spans 16 residues. The V gene lost 0 bases and the J gene lost 0 bases, with 14 bases spanning the gap. CDR3 bases: TGCAGCGTTGAAGATCGGCGAAGGGGCTTGAACACTGAAGCTTTCTTT. Translation: CSVEDRRRGLNTEAFF. Filled out from reference TRBV29-1 and TRBJ1-1, the complete variable domain reads SAVISQKPSRDICQRGTSLTIQCQVDSQVTMMFWYRQQPGQSLTLIATANQGSEATYESGFVIDKFPISRPNLTFSTLTVSNMSPEDSSIYLCSVEDRRRGLNTEAFFGQGTRLTVV.

This clonotype has a count of ten or more. This chain joins TRBV6-2 or TRBV6-3 and TRBJ2-5; D remains unclear. The V end lost 2 bases, the J end lost 11 bases, and 6 bases lay between the germline ends. The CDR3 spans 10 residues. The germline CDR1 and CDR2 sequences are MNHEY and SVGEGT. DNA of the CDR3: TGTGCCAGCAGTTACGTCGTTCAGTACTTC. Translated: CASSYVVQYF.

This clonotype was observed at least ten times. Here the CDR3 reads CASSDPRAGENTGELFF. The CDR3 nucleotides are TGTGCCAGCAGTGATCCTCGAGCGGGGGAGAACACCGGGGAGCTGTTTTTT. The chain recombines TRBV2 with TRBJ2-2; 8 nucleotides agree with TRBD2. Unmatched junction bases numbered 7, after V lost 3 bases and J lost 1 base. The germline gives CDR1 SNHLY, CDR2 FYNNEI. This CDR3 contains 17 residues.

This clonotype has a count of ten or more. The chain joins TRBV6-5 to TRBJ2-5; 9 positions match TRBD2. Germline values: CDR1 MNHEY, CDR2 SVGAGI. V dropped 8 bases and J dropped 1; count of bases not matched to a gene: 11. CDR3 length equals 16 residues. CDR3 loop: CASWNLAGPIQETQYF. For the CDR3, the DNA is TGTGCCAGCTGGAACCTAGCGGGACCTATCCAAGAGACCCAGTACTTC.

This clonotype occurred many times. The chain combines TRBV7-2 with TRBJ1-4; a possible D gene is TRBD1 (6 bases). Between the trimmed V and J ends, which lost 0 bases and 14 bases, there was a span of 16 bases. This CDR3 is built from 14 residues. In germline, CDR1 is SGHTA, CDR2 FQGNSA. This chain's CDR3 is CASSLALRSQGLFF. The CDR3, as DNA: TGTGCCAGCAGCTTAGCGCTCCGTAGCCAGGGGCTGTTTTTT. Variable domain in full (rest from reference TRBV7-2 and TRBJ1-4): GAGVSQSPSNKVTEKGKDVELRCDPISGHTALYWYRQSLGQGLEFLIYFQGNSAPDKSGLPSDRFSAERTGGSVSTLTIQRTQQEDSAVYLCASSLALRSQGLFFGSGTQLSVL.

This clonotype was counted at least ten times. The final CDR3 position lacks the conserved phenylalanine or tryptophan, pointing to a likely read error. No DNA is shown, since the ends of the CDR3 on it are uncertain; the CDR3 is the one TCRdb lists. The rearrangement uses TRBV28 and TRBJ2-7; TRBD2 is the table's D call and was not checked against the DNA. CDR1 is MDHEN, CDR2 SYDVKM, per germline. A total of 13 residues make up the CDR3, ends included. CDR3 in amino acids: CASHCTGTSGLLR.

The chain carries TRBV19 and TRBJ1-1; 9 nucleotides agree with TRBD1. This CDR3 is 18 amino acids long. Looked up from germline, CDR1 is LNHDA and CDR2 is SQIVND (reference sequence). The V segment lost 4 bases and the J segment 1 base; nucleotides outside the gene matches: 13. CDR3: CASSRGGQGMIGNTEAFF. CDR3 sequence (DNA): TGTGCCAGTAGTAGAGGCGGACAGGGGATGATTGGGAACACTGAAGCTTTCTTT.

At least ten counts were recorded for this clonotype. CDR3 DNA: TGTGCCAGCAGTGAAGTCGAGGGGGACTTGGATGGGGCCAACGTCCTGACTTTC. Its protein product is CASSEVEGDLDGANVLTF. The V call is TRBV2, the J call TRBJ2-6; D may correspond to TRBD1 or TRBD2 (6 bases each). The V gene's germline CDR1 is SNHLY and CDR2 FYNNEI. The germline V and J ends were trimmed by 1 base and 3 bases, with 16 bases remaining between them. This CDR3 has 18 amino acids.

This clonotype showed up many times. The chain joins TRBV3-1 to TRBJ2-5; no reliable D call. This CDR3 contains 16 residues. Germline values: CDR1 LGHDT, CDR2 YNNKEL (reference sequence). The V end lost 1 base, the J end lost 0 bases, and 12 bases lay between the germline ends. The CDR3 region is CASSQGAEAHQETQYF. CDR3 nucleotides: TGTGCCAGCAGCCAAGGAGCTGAGGCTCACCAAGAGACCCAGTACTTC.

This clonotype was observed many times. This chain connects TRBV7-9 to TRBJ2-7, with D maybe TRBD2 (5 bases). CDR1 is SEHNR, CDR2 FQNEAQ, per germline (reference sequence). The CDR3 consists of 12 residues. V lost 5 bases to trimming and J lost 3 bases, with 8 bases between them. The CDR3 reads CASSLGSYEQYV. CDR3 DNA sequence: TGTGCCAGCAGCCTTGGGAGCTACGAGCAGTACGTC.

This clonotype was seen a few times. DNA of the CDR3: TGTGCCAGCAGTTACTCGGGGATTTACGAGCAGTACGTC. As protein: CASSYSGIYEQYV. This chain uses TRBV6-2 or TRBV6-3 with TRBJ2-7; D remains ambiguous. Germline CDR1 reads MNHEY; CDR2 reads SVGEGT. The CDR3 is made up of 13 amino acids. V dropped 0 bases and J dropped 4 bases, with 7 bases sitting between them.

This clonotype was recorded many times. The chain links TRBV12-3 or TRBV12-4 to TRBJ2-2; D ambiguous. The CDR3 sequence is 16 residues long. Trimming removed 5 bases from V and 1 base from J, with 14 bases in between. The CDR3 sequence: CASSRLRTVNTGELFF. The CDR3 bases are TGTGCCAGCAGTCGTTTGAGGACGGTGAACACCGGGGAGCTGTTTTTT.

The gene calls are TRBV6-2 or TRBV6-3 and TRBJ2-7, with 11 bases lining up with TRBD2. The germline gives CDR1 MNHEY, CDR2 SVGEGT. The CDR3 runs to 14 residues. V lost 5 bases and J lost 1; bases outside the gene matches: 1. The CDR3 is CASSGTSGSYEQYV. The CDR3 bases are TGTGCCAGCAGTGGGACTAGCGGTTCCTACGAGCAGTACGTC.